Each of the 13 T cell receptor beta chains below was sequenced from the same sample in a study of shared clonotypes between healthy human individuals. TCRdb's table, derived via immunoSEQ multiplex PCR, lists solely in-frame clones and lacks some. This table holds fewer than 1.8 million clones, about 98.5% found once. Material for sequencing was naive CD4+ T cells sorted from blood. Subset indicated: CD45RA+ positively selected. These receptor sequences come from a man aged 25-40 years in good health.

V is TRBV7-6 and J is TRBJ2-7; TRBD2 matches at 12 bases. Germline values: CDR1 SGHVS, CDR2 FNYEAQ. V gave up 2 bases and J gave up 4 bases; unmatched junction bases: 3. This CDR3 has 15 residues. The CDR3 nucleotides are TGTGCCAGCAGCTTAACTAGCGGGAGGTTATACGAGCAGTACTTC. This sequence encodes CASSLTSGRLYEQYF.

This CDR3 reads CASRLRTSGDTQYF. The CDR3 DNA follows: TGCGCCAGCAGACTCCGGACTAGCGGGGATACGCAGTATTTT. The chain couples TRBV5-1 to TRBJ2-3; 11 bases match TRBD2. Germline V lookup: CDR1 SGHRS, CDR2 YFSETQ. The CDR3 runs 14 residues. The J segment lost 6 bases and the V segment lost 5 bases, leaving 5 bases of the junction unmatched. Supplemented by reference TRBV5-1 and TRBJ2-3, the full variable domain reads KAGVTQTPRYLIKTRGQQVTLSCSPISGHRSVSWYQQTPGQGLQFLFEYFSETQRNKGNFPGRFSGRQFSNSRSEMNVSTLELGDSALYLCASRLRTSGDTQYFGPGTRLTVL.

This sequence joins TRBV30 and TRBJ1-4, with 8 positions matching TRBD1. The CDR3 has 15 amino acids. V gave up 2 bases and J gave up 5 bases; unmatched junction bases: 7. Germline CDR1 GTSNPN, CDR2 SVGIG (reference sequence). This chain's CDR3 is CAWSIQQGVNEKLFF. The DNA of the CDR3 is TGTGCCTGGAGTATCCAACAGGGGGTAAATGAAAAACTGTTTTTT.

The gene calls are TRBV5-4 and TRBJ2-4, with TRBD1 identical over 10 bases. Germline trimming cut 4 bases from V and 2 bases from J; bases unmatched to any gene: 6. The CDR3 has 16 amino acids. CDR1 is SGHNT, CDR2 YYREEE, per germline (reference sequence). The CDR3 protein is CASSPGTGASKNIQYF. CDR3 coding DNA: TGTGCCAGCAGCCCCGGGACAGGGGCGTCCAAAAACATTCAGTACTTC. The entire variable domain, with the rest obtained from reference TRBV5-4 and TRBJ2-4, is as follows: ETGVTQSPTHLIKTRGQQVTLRCSSQSGHNTVSWYQQALGQGPQFIFQYYREEENGRGNFPPRFSGLQFPNYSSELNVNALELDDSALYLCASSPGTGASKNIQYFGAGTRLSVL.

The chain joins TRBV6-1 to TRBJ1-2; D call uncertain. Trimming left V 6 bases short and J 8 bases short, with 7 bases between. This CDR3 spans 10 amino acids. The germline gives CDR1 MNHNS, CDR2 SASEGT. CDR3 loop: CASRGGGYTF. For the CDR3, the DNA is TGTGCCAGCAGGGGAGGAGGCTACACCTTC.

In regard to this clone: The sample holds other DNA sequences that translate to the same CDR3. The rearrangement links TRBV11-3 to TRBJ2-2; D gene ambiguous. Germline V gene sequence: CDR1 SGHNT, CDR2 YENEEA. Trimming took 4 bases from V and 3 from J, leaving 3 bases between them. The CDR3 is 12 residues long. The CDR3 sequence is CASSSDTGELFF. CDR3 in DNA: TGTGCCAGCAGCTCCGACACCGGGGAGCTGTTTTTT. Using reference TRBV11-3 and TRBJ2-2 for the parts outside the CDR3, the full variable domain is EAGVVQSPRYKIIEKKQPVAFWCNPISGHNTLYWYLQNLGQGPELLIRYENEEAVDDSQLPKDRFSAERLKGVDSTLKIQPAELGDSAVYLCASSSDTGELFFGEGSRLTVL.

This rearrangement joins TRBV5-1 to TRBJ2-7; 12 bases line up with TRBD2. In germline, CDR1 is SGHRS, CDR2 YFSETQ. V lost 4 bases, J lost 2 bases, and 7 bases stayed unmatched. The CDR3 sequence is 16 residues long. The CDR3 DNA reads TGCGCCAGCAGCATAAATCCTAGCGGGAGGGCCTACGAGCAGTACTTC. Residues: CASSINPSGRAYEQYF.

The rearrangement uses TRBV5-4 and TRBJ2-7; no firm D call. CDR3 length equals 14 residues. Deletions cut 1 base from V and 0 bases from J, with 8 bases between. The germline V gene has CDR1 SGHNT and CDR2 YYREEE (reference sequence). The CDR3 reads CASSLSSRSYEQYF. CDR3 sequence (DNA): TGTGCCAGCAGCTTGTCATCGCGCTCCTACGAGCAGTACTTC. Full variable domain (outside the CDR3, taken from reference TRBV5-4 and TRBJ2-7): ETGVTQSPTHLIKTRGQQVTLRCSSQSGHNTVSWYQQALGQGPQFIFQYYREEENGRGNFPPRFSGLQFPNYSSELNVNALELDDSALYLCASSLSSRSYEQYFGPGTRLTVT.

The CDR3 spells CASSYTGPSYNEQFF. CDR3 coding DNA: TGTGCCAGCAGTTACACGGGACCTTCCTACAATGAGCAGTTCTTC. The chain employs TRBV6-6 and TRBJ2-1; D tentatively fits TRBD1 or TRBD2 (5 bases each). This CDR3 has 15 amino acids. V lost 2 bases and J 1 base, leaving 9 bases between the germline ends. Germline CDR1 reads MNHNY; CDR2 reads SVGAGI (reference sequence).

The V gene is TRBV5-5, the J gene TRBJ1-3, with D uncertain. CDR3 length equals 16 residues. Trimming stripped 0 bases from V and 1 base from J, with 11 bases between. Germline V lookup: CDR1 SGHKS, CDR2 YYEKEE (reference sequence). The CDR3 nucleotides read TGTGCCAGCAGCTTGGGTATTATGGGGTCTGGAAACACCATATATTTT. Its protein product is CASSLGIMGSGNTIYF.

The chain couples TRBV7-9 to TRBJ2-7; D unclear. The germline V gene has CDR1 SEHNR and CDR2 FQNEAQ (reference sequence). This CDR3 is 13 amino acids long. Trimming removed 1 base from V and 6 bases from J, with 10 bases in between. The CDR3 DNA reads as TGTGCCAGCAGCTTAGTCGACCGCGGCGAGCAGTACTTC. Residues: CASSLVDRGEQYF.

The chain has TRBV18 and TRBJ1-4, with 7 positions matching TRBD1. CDR1 KGHSH and CDR2 LQKENI come from the germline V gene. V trimming: 8 bases; J trimming: 6 bases; junction bases outside the gene matches: 12. CDR3 length: 15 residues. The CDR3 spells CASQKSRDSHEKLFF. As DNA, the CDR3 is TGTGCCAGCCAAAAGTCTCGGGACAGCCATGAAAAACTGTTTTTT.

The rearrangement joins TRBV27 to TRBJ1-5; 10 nucleotides align to TRBD1. The V segment lost 5 bases and the J segment 6 bases; nucleotides outside the gene matches: 4. The CDR3 totals 14 residues. Per the germline V gene, CDR1 is MNHEY and CDR2 is SMNVEV (reference sequence). The CDR3 DNA is TGTGCCAGCAGTGCCGACAGGGGGCTTCAGCCCCAGCATTTT. It is translated as CASSADRGLQPQHF.